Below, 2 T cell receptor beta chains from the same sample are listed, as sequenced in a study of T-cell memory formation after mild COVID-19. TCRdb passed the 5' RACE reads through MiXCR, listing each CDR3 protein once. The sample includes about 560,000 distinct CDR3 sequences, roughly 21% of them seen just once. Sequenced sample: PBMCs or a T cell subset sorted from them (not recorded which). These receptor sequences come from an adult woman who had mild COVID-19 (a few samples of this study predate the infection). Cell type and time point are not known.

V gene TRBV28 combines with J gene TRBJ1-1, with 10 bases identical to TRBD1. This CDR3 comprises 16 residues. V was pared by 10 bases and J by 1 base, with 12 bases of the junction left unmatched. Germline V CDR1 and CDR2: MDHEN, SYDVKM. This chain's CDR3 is CAILTGQGRSNTEAFF. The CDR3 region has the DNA TGTGCCATCTTAACGGGACAGGGGAGGTCGAACACTGAAGCTTTCTTT.

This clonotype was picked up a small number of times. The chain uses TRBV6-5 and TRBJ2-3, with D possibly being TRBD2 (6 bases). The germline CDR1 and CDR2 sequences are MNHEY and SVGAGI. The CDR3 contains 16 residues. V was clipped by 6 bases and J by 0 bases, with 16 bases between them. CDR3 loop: CASSFDSGPSTDTQYF. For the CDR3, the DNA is TGTGCCAGCAGCTTTGATAGCGGTCCTAGCACAGATACGCAGTATTTT.